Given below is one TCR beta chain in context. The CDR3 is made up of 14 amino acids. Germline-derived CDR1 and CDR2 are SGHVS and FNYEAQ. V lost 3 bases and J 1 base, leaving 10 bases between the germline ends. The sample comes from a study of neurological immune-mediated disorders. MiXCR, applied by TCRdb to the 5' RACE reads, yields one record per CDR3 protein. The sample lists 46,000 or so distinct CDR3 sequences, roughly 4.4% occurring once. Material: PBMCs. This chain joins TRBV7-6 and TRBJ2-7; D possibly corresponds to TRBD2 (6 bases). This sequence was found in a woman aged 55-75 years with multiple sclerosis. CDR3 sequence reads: CASSFGGWSYEQYF. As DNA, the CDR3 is TGTGCCAGCAGCTTCGGGGGATGGTCCTACGAGCAGTACTTC.